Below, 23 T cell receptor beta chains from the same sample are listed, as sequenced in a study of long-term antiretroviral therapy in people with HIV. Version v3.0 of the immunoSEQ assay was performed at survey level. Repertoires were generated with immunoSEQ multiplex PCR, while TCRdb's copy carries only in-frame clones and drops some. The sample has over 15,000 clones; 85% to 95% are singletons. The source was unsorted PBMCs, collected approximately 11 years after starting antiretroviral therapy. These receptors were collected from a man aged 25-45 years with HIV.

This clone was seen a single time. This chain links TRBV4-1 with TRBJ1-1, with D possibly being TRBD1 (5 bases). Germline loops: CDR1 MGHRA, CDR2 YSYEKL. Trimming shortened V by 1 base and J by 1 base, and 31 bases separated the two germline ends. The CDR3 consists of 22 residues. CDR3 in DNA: TGCGCCAGCAGCCAAGTCTGGATTCATTATGAGGACAACCGGAGGGGGAACACTGAAGCTTTCTTT. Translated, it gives CASSQVWIHYEDNRRGNTEAFF.

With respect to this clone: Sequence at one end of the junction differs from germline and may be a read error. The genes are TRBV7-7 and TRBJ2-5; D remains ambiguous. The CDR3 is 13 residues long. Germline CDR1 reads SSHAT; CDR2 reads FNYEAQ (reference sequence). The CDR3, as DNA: TGTGCTAGCAGCCCTCACGGCCAAGAGACCCAGTACTTC. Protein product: CASSPHGQETQYF. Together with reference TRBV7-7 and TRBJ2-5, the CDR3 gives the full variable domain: GAGVSQSPRYKVTKRGQDVTLRCDPISSHATLYWYQQALGQGPEFLTYFNYEAQPDKSGLPSDRFSAERPEGSISTLTIQRTEQRDSAMYRCASSPHGQETQYFGPGTRLLVL.

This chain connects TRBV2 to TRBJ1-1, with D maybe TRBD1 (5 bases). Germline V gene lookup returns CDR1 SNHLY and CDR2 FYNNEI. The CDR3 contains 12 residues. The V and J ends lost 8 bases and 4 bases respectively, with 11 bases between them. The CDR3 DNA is TGTGCCAGCGGGGGTTGGAGCACTGAAGCTTTCTTT. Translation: CASGGWSTEAFF.

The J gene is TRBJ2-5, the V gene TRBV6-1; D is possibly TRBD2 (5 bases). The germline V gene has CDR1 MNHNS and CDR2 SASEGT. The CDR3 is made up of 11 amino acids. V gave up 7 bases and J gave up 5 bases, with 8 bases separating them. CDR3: CASISGETQYF. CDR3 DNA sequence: TGTGCCAGCATATCGGGGGAGACCCAGTACTTC.

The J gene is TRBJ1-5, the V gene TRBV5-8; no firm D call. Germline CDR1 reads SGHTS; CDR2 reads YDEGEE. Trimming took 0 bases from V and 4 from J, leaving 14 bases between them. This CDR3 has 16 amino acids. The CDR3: CASSLVSTLQNQPQHF. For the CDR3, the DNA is TGTGCCAGCAGCTTGGTTTCTACTTTGCAGAATCAGCCCCAGCATTTT.

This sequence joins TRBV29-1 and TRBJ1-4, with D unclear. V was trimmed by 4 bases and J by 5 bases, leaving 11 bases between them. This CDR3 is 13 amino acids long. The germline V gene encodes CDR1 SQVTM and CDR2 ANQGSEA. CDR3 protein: CSVGLGLNEKLFF. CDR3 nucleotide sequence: TGCAGCGTTGGTCTGGGCCTGAATGAAAAACTGTTTTTT.

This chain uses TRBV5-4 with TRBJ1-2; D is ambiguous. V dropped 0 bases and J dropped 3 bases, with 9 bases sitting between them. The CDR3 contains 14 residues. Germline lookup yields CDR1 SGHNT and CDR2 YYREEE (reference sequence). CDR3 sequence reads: CASSLGDGDYGYTF. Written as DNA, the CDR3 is TGTGCCAGCAGCTTGGGTGACGGCGACTATGGCTACACCTTC.

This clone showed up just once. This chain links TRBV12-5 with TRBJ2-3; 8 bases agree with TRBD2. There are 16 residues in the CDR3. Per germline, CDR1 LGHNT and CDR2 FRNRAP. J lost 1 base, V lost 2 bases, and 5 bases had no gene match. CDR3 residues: CASGLFGSGGTDTQYF. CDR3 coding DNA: TGTGCTAGTGGTTTGTTTGGTAGCGGGGGCACAGATACGCAGTATTTT.

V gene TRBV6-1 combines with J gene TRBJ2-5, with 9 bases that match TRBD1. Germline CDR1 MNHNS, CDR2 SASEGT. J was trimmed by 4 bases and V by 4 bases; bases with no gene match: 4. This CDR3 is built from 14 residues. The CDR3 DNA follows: TGTGCCAGCAGTGGGGGACAGGGAGGAGAGACCCAGTACTTC. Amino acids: CASSGGQGGETQYF.

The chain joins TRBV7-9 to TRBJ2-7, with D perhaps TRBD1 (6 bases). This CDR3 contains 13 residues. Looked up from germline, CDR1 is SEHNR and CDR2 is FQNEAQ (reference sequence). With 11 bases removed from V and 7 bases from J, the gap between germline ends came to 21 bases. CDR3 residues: CACRGDKAGEQYV. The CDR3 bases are TGTGCCTGCCGTGGGGACAAAGCTGGAGAGCAGTACGTC.

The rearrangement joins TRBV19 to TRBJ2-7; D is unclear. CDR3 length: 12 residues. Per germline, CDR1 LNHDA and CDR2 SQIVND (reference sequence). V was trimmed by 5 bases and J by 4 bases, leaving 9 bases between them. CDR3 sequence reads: CASSPNMYEQYF. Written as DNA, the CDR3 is TGTGCCAGTAGTCCAAACATGTACGAGCAGTACTTC.

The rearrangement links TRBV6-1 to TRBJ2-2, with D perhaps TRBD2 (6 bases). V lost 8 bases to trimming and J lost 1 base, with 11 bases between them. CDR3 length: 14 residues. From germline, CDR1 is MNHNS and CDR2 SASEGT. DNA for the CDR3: TGTGCCAGCCGGCGGGAACTGAACACCGGGGAGCTGTTTTTT. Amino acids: CASRRELNTGELFF.

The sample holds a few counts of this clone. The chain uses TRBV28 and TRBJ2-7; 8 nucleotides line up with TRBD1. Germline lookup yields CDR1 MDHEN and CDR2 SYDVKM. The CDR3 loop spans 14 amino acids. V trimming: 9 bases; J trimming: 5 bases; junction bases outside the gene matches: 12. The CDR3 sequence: CASQVAYRGDEQYF. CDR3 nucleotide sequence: TGTGCCAGTCAAGTTGCTTACAGGGGGGACGAGCAGTACTTC.

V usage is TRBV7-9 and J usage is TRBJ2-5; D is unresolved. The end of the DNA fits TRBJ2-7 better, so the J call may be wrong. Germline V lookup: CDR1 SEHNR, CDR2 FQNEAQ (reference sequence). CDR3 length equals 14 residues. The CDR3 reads CASSLGAGSGEQYF. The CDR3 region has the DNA TGTGCCAGCAGCTTAGGTGCAGGTTCTGGCGAGCAGTACTTC.

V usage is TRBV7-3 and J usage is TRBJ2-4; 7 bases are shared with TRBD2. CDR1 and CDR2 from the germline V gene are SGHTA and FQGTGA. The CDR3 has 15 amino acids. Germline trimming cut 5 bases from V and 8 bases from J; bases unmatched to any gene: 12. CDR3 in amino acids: CASSPGGSLGDIQYF. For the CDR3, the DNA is TGTGCCAGCAGCCCCGGCGGGAGTTTGGGGGACATTCAGTACTTC. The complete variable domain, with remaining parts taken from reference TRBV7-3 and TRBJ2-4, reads GAGVSQTPSNKVTEKGKYVELRCDPISGHTALYWYRQSLGQGPEFLIYFQGTGAADDSGLPNDRFFAVRPEGSVSTLKIQRTERGDSAVYLCASSPGGSLGDIQYFGAGTRLSVL.

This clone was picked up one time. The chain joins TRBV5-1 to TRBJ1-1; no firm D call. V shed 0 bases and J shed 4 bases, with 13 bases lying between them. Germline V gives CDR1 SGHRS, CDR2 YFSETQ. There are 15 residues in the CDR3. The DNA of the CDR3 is TGCGCCAGCAGCTTGGGGATATCCGGCGGCACTGAAGCTTTCTTT. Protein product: CASSLGISGGTEAFF. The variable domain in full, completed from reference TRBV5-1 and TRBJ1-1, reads KAGVTQTPRYLIKTRGQQVTLSCSPISGHRSVSWYQQTPGQGLQFLFEYFSETQRNKGNFPGRFSGRQFSNSRSEMNVSTLELGDSALYLCASSLGISGGTEAFFGQGTRLTVV.

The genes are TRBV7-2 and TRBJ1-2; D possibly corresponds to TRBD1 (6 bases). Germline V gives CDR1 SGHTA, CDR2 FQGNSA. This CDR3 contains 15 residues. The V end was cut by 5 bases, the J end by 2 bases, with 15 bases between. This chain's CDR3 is CASSQSSTGNYGYTF. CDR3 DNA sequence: TGTGCCAGCAGCCAGTCCTCTACAGGGAACTATGGCTACACCTTC.

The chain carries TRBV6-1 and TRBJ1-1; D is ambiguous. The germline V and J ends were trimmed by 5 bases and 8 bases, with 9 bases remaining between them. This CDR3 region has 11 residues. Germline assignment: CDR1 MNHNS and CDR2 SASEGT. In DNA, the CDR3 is TGTGCCAGCAGTCCTTCAGAAGAAGCTTTCTTT. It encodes CASSPSEEAFF.

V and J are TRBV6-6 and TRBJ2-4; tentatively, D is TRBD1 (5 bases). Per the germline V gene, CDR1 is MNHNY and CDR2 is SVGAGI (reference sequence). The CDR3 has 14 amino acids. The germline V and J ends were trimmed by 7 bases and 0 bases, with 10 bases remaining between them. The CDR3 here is CASTPGLAKNIQYF. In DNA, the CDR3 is TGTGCCAGCACACCAGGGCTAGCCAAAAACATTCAGTACTTC.

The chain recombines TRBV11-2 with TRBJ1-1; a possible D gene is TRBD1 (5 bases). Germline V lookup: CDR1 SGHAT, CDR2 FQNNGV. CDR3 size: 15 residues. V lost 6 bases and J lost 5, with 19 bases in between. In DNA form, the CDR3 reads TGTGCCAGCAGTAAAGGGGCGGCGGGGTTGACTGAAGCTTTCTTT. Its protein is CASSKGAAGLTEAFF.

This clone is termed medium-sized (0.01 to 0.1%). The CDR3 DNA is TGTGCCAGCAGTTGGACCTCTAATTGGGGCACTGAAGCTTTCTTT. Residues: CASSWTSNWGTEAFF. V gene TRBV27 combines with J gene TRBJ1-1; D not certain. The CDR3 consists of 15 residues. Trimming took off 4 bases at V and 4 bases at J, with 16 bases between the two ends. The germline gives CDR1 MNHEY, CDR2 SMNVEV (reference sequence).

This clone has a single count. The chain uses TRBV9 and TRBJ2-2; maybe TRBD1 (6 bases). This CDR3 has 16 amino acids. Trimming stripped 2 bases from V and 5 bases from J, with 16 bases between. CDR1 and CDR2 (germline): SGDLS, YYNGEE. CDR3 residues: CASSVWFGTNTGELFF. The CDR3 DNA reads TGTGCCAGCAGCGTGTGGTTTGGGACAAATACCGGGGAGCTGTTTTTT.

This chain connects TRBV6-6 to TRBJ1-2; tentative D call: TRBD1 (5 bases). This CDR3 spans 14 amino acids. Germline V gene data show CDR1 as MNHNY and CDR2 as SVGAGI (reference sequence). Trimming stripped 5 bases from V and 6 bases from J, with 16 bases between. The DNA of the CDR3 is TGTGCCAGCAGTAGGCAGGGTTATAGCGATGGCTACACCTTC. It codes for CASSRQGYSDGYTF.